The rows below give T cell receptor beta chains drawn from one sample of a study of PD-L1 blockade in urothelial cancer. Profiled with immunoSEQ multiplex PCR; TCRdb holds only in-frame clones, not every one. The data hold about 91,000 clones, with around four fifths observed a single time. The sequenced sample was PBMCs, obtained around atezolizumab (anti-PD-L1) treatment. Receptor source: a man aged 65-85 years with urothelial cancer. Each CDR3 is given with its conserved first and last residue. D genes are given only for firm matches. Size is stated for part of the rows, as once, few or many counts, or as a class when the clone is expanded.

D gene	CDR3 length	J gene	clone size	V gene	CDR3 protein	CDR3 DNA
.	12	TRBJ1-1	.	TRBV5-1	CASSLVETEAFF	TGCGCCAGCAGCTTGGTGGAGACTGAAGCTTTCTTT
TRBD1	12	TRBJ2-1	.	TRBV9	CASSPQTGGLFF	TGTGCCAGCAGCCCCCAGACAGGGGGTTTGTTCTTC
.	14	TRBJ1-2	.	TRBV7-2	CASSLLRDTSGYTF	TGTGCCAGCAGCCTCCTCCGGGACACATCGGGCTACACCTTC
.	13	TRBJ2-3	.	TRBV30	CAWSREATDTQYF	TGTGCCTGGAGTAGGGAGGCGACAGATACGCAGTATTTT
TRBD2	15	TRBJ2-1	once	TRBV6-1	CASSGALAGANEQFF	TGTGCCAGCAGTGGAGCACTAGCGGGAGCGAATGAGCAGTTCTTC
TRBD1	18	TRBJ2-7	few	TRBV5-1	CASSLARNPGTGVEEQYF	TGCGCCAGCAGCTTGGCCAGAAATCCCGGGACAGGGGTAGAGGAGCAGTACTTC
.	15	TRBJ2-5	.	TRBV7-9	CASSSPTGLAETQYF	TGTGCCAGCAGCTCACCGACAGGTTTGGCGGAGACCCAGTACTTC
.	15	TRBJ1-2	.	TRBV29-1	CSVGSGASANYGYTF	TGCAGCGTTGGTTCAGGGGCCTCAGCTAACTATGGCTACACCTTC
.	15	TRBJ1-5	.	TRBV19	CASSTQTVSNQPQHF	TGTGCCAGTAGTACCCAGACAGTTAGCAATCAGCCCCAGCATTTT
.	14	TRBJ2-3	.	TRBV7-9	CASSLRGGPDTQYF	TGTGCCAGCAGCCTGAGGGGGGGCCCAGATACGCAGTATTTT
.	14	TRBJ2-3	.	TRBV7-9	CASSLPGGADTQYF	TGTGCCAGCAGCTTACCGGGGGGCGCAGATACGCAGTATTTT
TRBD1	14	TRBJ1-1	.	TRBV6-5	CASTTGQANTEAFF	TGTGCCAGCACCACCGGACAGGCGAACACTGAAGCTTTCTTT
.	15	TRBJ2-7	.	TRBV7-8	CASSLGPSANYEQYF	TGTGCCAGCAGCTTAGGGCCTAGCGCTAATTACGAGCAGTACTTC
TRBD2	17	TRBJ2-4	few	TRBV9	CASTPGAGGRDKNIQYF	TGTGCCAGCACCCCCGGGGCGGGGGGGCGTGACAAAAACATTCAGTACTTC
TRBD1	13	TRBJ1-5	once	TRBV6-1	CASSEGTGPRQHF	TGTGCCAGCAGTGAGGGGACAGGACCCCGCCAGCATTTT
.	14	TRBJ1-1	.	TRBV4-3	CASSKRDLATEAFF	TGCGCCAGCAGCAAGCGGGACCTGGCCACTGAAGCTTTCTTT
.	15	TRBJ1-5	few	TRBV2	CASSQIQGSNQPQHF	TGTGCCAGCAGCCAAATACAGGGTAGCAATCAGCCCCAGCATTTT
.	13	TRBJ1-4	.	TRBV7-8	CASSPRTDEKLFF	TGTGCCAGCAGCCCTAGGACAGACGAAAAACTGTTTTTT
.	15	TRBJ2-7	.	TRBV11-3	CASSLDLAGSIEQYF	TGTGCCAGCAGCTTAGATCTCGCAGGGTCAATCGAGCAGTACTTC
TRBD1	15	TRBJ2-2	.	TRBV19	CASSMDRGNTGELFF	TGTGCCAGTAGTATGGACAGGGGAAACACCGGGGAGCTGTTTTTT
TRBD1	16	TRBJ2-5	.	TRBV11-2	CASSLLYRGVRETQYF	TGTGCCAGCAGCCTCCTTTACAGGGGAGTACGAGAGACCCAGTACTTC
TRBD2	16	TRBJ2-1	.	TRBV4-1	CASSQERGRPMNEQFF	TGCGCCAGCAGCCAAGAGCGCGGGAGGCCTATGAATGAGCAGTTCTTC
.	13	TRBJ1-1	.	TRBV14	CASSQVHSLEAFF	TGTGCCAGCAGCCAAGTCCACTCTCTTGAAGCTTTCTTT